These 25 T cell receptor beta chains were sequenced from one sample in a study of tumor-infiltrating lymphocytes in localized non-small cell lung cancer. The protocol was immunoSEQ multiplex PCR, while the TCRdb copy is restricted to in-frame clones and leaves out a portion. The sample has about 8,400 clones, around 79% seen once. The sequenced sample consisted of uninvolved lung tissue not adjacent to the tumor. These receptors were collected from a human donor with non-small cell lung cancer.

V usage is TRBV28 and J usage is TRBJ2-3; 7 bases map to TRBD2. The germline V gene encodes CDR1 MDHEN and CDR2 SYDVKM. J gave up 4 bases and V 7 bases, and 8 bases lay outside the gene matches. This CDR3 has 14 amino acids. CDR3 DNA: TGTGCCAGCACCCGGGCGGGAGTATCAGATACGCAGTATTTT. Residues: CASTRAGVSDTQYF.

The chain uses TRBV27 and TRBJ2-7; D unclear. V was cut by 6 bases and J by 2 bases, with 17 bases left in between. Germline CDR1 and CDR2: MNHEY and SMNVEV (reference sequence). The CDR3 totals 15 residues. In DNA, the CDR3 is TGTGCCAGCAGCTTGGTTGCGTATCGGGCCTACGAGCAGTACTTC. This sequence encodes CASSLVAYRAYEQYF.

The rearrangement joins TRBV6-5 to TRBJ2-5; D possibly matches TRBD1 or TRBD2 (5 bases each). There are 14 residues in the CDR3. Germline-derived CDR1 and CDR2 are MNHEY and SVGAGI. Between the trimmed V and J ends, which lost 6 bases and 2 bases, there was a span of 13 bases. The CDR3 bases are TGTGCCAGCAGCCCCACCGGGGCTCAAGAGACCCAGTACTTC. Encoded protein: CASSPTGAQETQYF.

Worth noting for this clone: Sequence at one end of the junction differs from germline and may be a read error. This chain joins TRBV7-7 and TRBJ2-5; 14 nucleotides match TRBD2. The CDR3 spans 16 residues. CDR1 and CDR2 from the germline V gene are SSHAT and FNYEAQ (reference sequence). The DNA of the CDR3 is TGTGCTAGCAGCTTAGGGGGACTAGCGGGGGAAGAGACCCAGTACTTC. It encodes CASSLGGLAGEETQYF.

A few counts support this clone. The J gene is TRBJ2-1, the V gene TRBV19, with 7 nucleotides matching TRBD1. The J segment lost 7 bases and the V segment lost 5 bases, leaving 2 bases of the junction unmatched. Germline values: CDR1 LNHDA, CDR2 SQIVND (reference sequence). This CDR3 is 12 amino acids long. The CDR3 reads CASSLQGNEQFF. DNA for the CDR3: TGTGCCAGTAGTTTACAGGGGAATGAGCAGTTCTTC.

V gene TRBV5-1 combines with J gene TRBJ2-7, with TRBD2 matching 7 bases. The V gene's germline CDR1 is SGHRS and CDR2 YFSETQ. J lost 6 bases, V lost 4 bases, and 10 bases had no gene match. The CDR3 runs 14 residues. The CDR3 DNA is TGCGCCAGCAGCGCCCTCTCGGGACTAAGCGAGCAGTACTTC. It encodes CASSALSGLSEQYF.

The gene calls are TRBV5-4 and TRBJ1-1, with D perhaps TRBD1 (5 bases). The germline CDR1 and CDR2 sequences are SGHNT and YYREEE (reference sequence). V shed 4 bases and J shed 3 bases, with 19 bases lying between them. This CDR3 spans 16 amino acids. The CDR3 DNA sequence: TGTGCCAGCAGCGATCTGGGTGGGGGAGGGTACACTGAAGCTTTCTTT. The encoded protein is CASSDLGGGGYTEAFF.

This clone was counted between two and nine times. This sample also contains other DNA sequences that code for the same CDR3. This sequence joins TRBV19 and TRBJ1-2; no definite D call. The CDR3 spans 13 residues. The ends were cut back, 3 bases at V and 2 bases at J, with 7 bases in the middle. The germline CDR1 and CDR2 sequences are LNHDA and SQIVND (reference sequence). This chain's CDR3 is CASSINGNYGYTF. CDR3 nucleotides: TGTGCCAGTAGTATTAACGGGAACTATGGCTACACCTTC. Looking up the rest from reference TRBV19 and TRBJ1-2 gives the full variable domain: DGGITQSPKYLFRKEGQNVTLSCEQNLNHDAMYWYRQDPGQGLRLIYYSQIVNDFQKGDIAEGYSVSREKKESFPLTVTSAQKNPTAFYLCASSINGNYGYTFGSGTRLTVV.

The V call is TRBV7-3, the J call TRBJ1-2, with D tentatively TRBD1 (5 bases). Per the germline V gene, CDR1 is SGHTA and CDR2 is FQGTGA. There are 13 residues in the CDR3. V was pared by 4 bases and J by 7 bases, with 13 bases between. The DNA of the CDR3 is TGTGCCAGCAGCTCTCCGGGCGGGGGTGGCTACACCTTC. Amino acids: CASSSPGGGGYTF.

The chain joins TRBV10-2 to TRBJ1-1, with D maybe TRBD1 (5 bases). Germline assignment: CDR1 WSHSY and CDR2 SAAADI. CDR3 length: 14 residues. Trimming took 3 bases from V and 7 from J, leaving 15 bases between them. The CDR3, as DNA: TGCGCCAGCAGTGACCCCGACAGAGGAGGTGAAGCTTTCTTT. Amino acids: CASSDPDRGGEAFF.

J is TRBJ2-1 and V is TRBV6-1; 11 bases match TRBD2. CDR3 length: 15 amino acids. In germline, CDR1 is MNHNS, CDR2 SASEGT. The J segment lost 4 bases and the V segment lost 7 bases, leaving 6 bases of the junction unmatched. CDR3 nucleotides: TGTGCCAGCAATTTAAGACTAGCGGGATACAATGAGCAGTTCTTC. Encoded protein: CASNLRLAGYNEQFF.

In this sample, this clone turned up a few times. This chain connects TRBV4-1 to TRBJ1-6; a possible D gene is TRBD1 (5 bases). Germline V gene lookup returns CDR1 MGHRA and CDR2 YSYEKL. Trimming removed 0 bases from V and 7 bases from J, with 10 bases in between. The CDR3 is 15 residues long. CDR3: CASSQDPGYNSPLHF. The CDR3 DNA follows: TGCGCCAGCAGCCAAGATCCAGGGTACAATTCACCCCTCCACTTT.

The chain employs TRBV30 and TRBJ2-5; D assignment may be TRBD1 or TRBD2 (5 bases each). This CDR3 is 13 amino acids long. Germline V gene sequence: CDR1 GTSNPN, CDR2 SVGIG (reference sequence). The V end was cut by 4 bases, the J end by 5 bases, with 14 bases between. This chain's CDR3 is CAWTGLKGETQYF. In DNA, the CDR3 is TGTGCCTGGACCGGACTTAAGGGGGAGACCCAGTACTTC.

This chain joins TRBV7-3 and TRBJ2-2; either TRBD1 or TRBD2 may supply D (5 bases each). The CDR3 totals 15 residues. From germline, CDR1 is SGHTA and CDR2 FQGTGA. V shed 2 bases and J shed 2 bases, with 9 bases lying between them. The CDR3 DNA reads as TGTGCCAGCAGCTTACTTCGGGACAACACCGGGGAGCTGTTTTTT. Its translation: CASSLLRDNTGELFF.

This chain joins TRBV27 and TRBJ2-3, with D perhaps TRBD2 (5 bases). V was cut by 7 bases and J by 0 bases, with 14 bases left in between. The CDR3 contains 15 residues. CDR1 and CDR2 from the germline V gene are MNHEY and SMNVEV (reference sequence). CDR3 loop: CASTFRRGSTDTQYF. CDR3 DNA: TGTGCCAGCACCTTCCGCCGGGGTAGCACAGATACGCAGTATTTT.

The chain links TRBV7-8 to TRBJ1-1; D remains unclear. V lost 2 bases to trimming and J lost 3 bases, with 13 bases between them. Germline CDR1 reads SGHVS; CDR2 reads FQNEAQ. The CDR3 is made up of 15 amino acids. CDR3 amino acids: CASSLSQNIYTEAFF. Written as DNA, the CDR3 is TGTGCCAGCAGCTTATCACAGAACATATACACTGAAGCTTTCTTT. The whole variable domain, remainder taken from reference TRBV7-8 and TRBJ1-1, is GAGVSQSPRYKVAKRGQDVALRCDPISGHVSLFWYQQALGQGPEFLTYFQNEAQLDKSGLPSDRFFAERPEGSVSTLKIQRTQQEDSAVYLCASSLSQNIYTEAFFGQGTRLTVV.

J is TRBJ1-1 and V is TRBV11-2, with 8 nucleotides matching TRBD1. V was clipped by 1 base and J by 2 bases; unmatched bases: 0. From germline, CDR1 is SGHAT and CDR2 FQNNGV. This CDR3 region has 14 residues. CDR3 residues: CASSLAGGNTEAFF. In DNA form, the CDR3 reads TGTGCCAGCAGCTTAGCAGGGGGCAACACTGAAGCTTTCTTT.

This clone appeared once. This chain joins TRBV11-2 and TRBJ2-7; 12 nucleotides line up with TRBD2. This CDR3 comprises 15 residues. Germline trimming cut 4 bases from V and 0 bases from J; bases unmatched to any gene: 1. Germline-derived CDR1 and CDR2 are SGHAT and FQNNGV. CDR3 region: CASSSTSGGSYEQYF. The CDR3 region has the DNA TGTGCCAGCAGCTCGACTAGCGGGGGCTCCTACGAGCAGTACTTC.

The chain employs TRBV5-1 and TRBJ2-6, with D hard to call. V gave up 0 bases and J gave up 5 bases, with 3 bases separating them. Germline assignment: CDR1 SGHRS and CDR2 YFSETQ. The CDR3 loop spans 13 amino acids. The chain's CDR3 is CASSLGRANVLTF. The CDR3 bases are TGCGCCAGCAGCTTGGGCAGGGCCAACGTCCTGACTTTC.

The count of this clone is one. The chain uses TRBV29-1 and TRBJ1-1, with D possibly TRBD1 on 6 matching bases. V was cut by 7 bases and J by 4 bases, with 10 bases left in between. Germline V CDR1 and CDR2: SQVTM, ANQGSEA. The length of the CDR3 is 11 residues. The CDR3 DNA reads TGCAGCGCTAAGGGGGGCACTGAAGCTTTCTTT. Its protein is CSAKGGTEAFF. The full variable domain, in which reference TRBV29-1 and TRBJ1-1 provide the parts outside the CDR3, is SAVISQKPSRDICQRGTSLTIQCQVDSQVTMMFWYRQQPGQSLTLIATANQGSEATYESGFVIDKFPISRPNLTFSTLTVSNMSPEDSSIYLCSAKGGTEAFFGQGTRLTVV.

V usage is TRBV28 and J usage is TRBJ1-1, with 7 bases that match TRBD1. V gave up 6 bases and J gave up 3 bases; unmatched junction bases: 13. This CDR3 has 16 amino acids. The germline gives CDR1 MDHEN, CDR2 SYDVKM. The CDR3 nucleotides are TGTGCCAGCAGCAGATCGGGACAGCCCCGGGACACTGAAGCTTTCTTT. This sequence encodes CASSRSGQPRDTEAFF.

Only one count was recorded for this clone. The chain carries TRBV7-2 and TRBJ1-1, with 9 bases matching TRBD1. After removal of 5 bases from V and 4 bases from J, the junction contained 8 bases not matched to a gene. The CDR3 covers 15 residues. Germline CDR1 is SGHTA and CDR2 is FQGNSA. CDR3 nucleotide sequence: TGTGCCAGCAGCCCACAGGGGGCCGGGTTCACTGAAGCTTTCTTT. Its translation is CASSPQGAGFTEAFF. Drawing the rest from reference TRBV7-2 and TRBJ1-1, the complete variable domain is GAGVSQSPSNKVTEKGKDVELRCDPISGHTALYWYRQSLGQGLEFLIYFQGNSAPDKSGLPSDRFSAERTGGSVSTLTIQRTQQEDSAVYLCASSPQGAGFTEAFFGQGTRLTVV.

The chain is built from TRBV30 and TRBJ2-1; 13 nucleotides agree with TRBD2. V lost 5 bases and J lost 6; bases outside the gene matches: 10. The CDR3 has 16 amino acids. Germline V gene sequence: CDR1 GTSNPN, CDR2 SVGIG (reference sequence). DNA for the CDR3: TGTGCCTGGTCAGGGACTAGCGGGGACTTCGGCAATGAGCAGTTCTTC. Translation gives CAWSGTSGDFGNEQFF. Filled out from reference TRBV30 and TRBJ2-1, the complete variable domain reads SQTIHQWPATLVQPVGSPLSLECTVEGTSNPNLYWYRQAAGRGLQLLFYSVGIGQISSEVPQNLSASRPQDRQFILSSKKLLLSDSGFYLCAWSGTSGDFGNEQFFGPGTRLTVL.

The chain has TRBV7-9 and TRBJ2-7; D is possibly TRBD1 (5 bases). Germline V lookup: CDR1 SEHNR, CDR2 FQNEAQ (reference sequence). Trimming left V 5 bases short and J 0 bases short, with 11 bases between. This CDR3 is 14 amino acids long. This CDR3 reads CASSMTDSSYEQYF. DNA for the CDR3: TGTGCCAGCAGCATGACAGACTCCTCCTACGAGCAGTACTTC.

V usage is TRBV2 and J usage is TRBJ2-7; tentatively, D is TRBD1 (6 bases). This CDR3 is built from 12 residues. CDR1 is SNHLY and CDR2 is FYNNEI in the germline V gene. Trimming took 4 bases from V and 5 from J, leaving 9 bases between them. CDR3 in amino acids: CASSVQGDEQYF. CDR3 in DNA: TGTGCCAGCAGTGTACAGGGTGACGAGCAGTACTTC.